The entry that follows covers one TCR beta chain sequence. The antigen is unknown. Some clones are missing from TCRdb's copy, which holds only in-frame ones; the method was immunoSEQ multiplex PCR. Of 65,000 to 85,000 clones in the sample, 70% to 90% are singletons; the top ten hold less than 11%. The CDR3 contains 15 residues. CDR1 is SGHAT, CDR2 FQNNGV, per germline. The germline V and J ends were trimmed by 1 base and 10 bases, with 14 bases remaining between them. This specimen comes from a study of T cell responses to AZD1222 COVID-19 vaccine. Study results and limitations: Among the donors, most were white British and more were female, and clonal diversity was possibly underestimated. Reportedly, nearly half of unique spike TCRs recognized epitopes outside B.1.351/B.1.1.7 mutations. Mapped onto spike, vaccine-associated CD4 TCRs spanned it and were dominant at 160-218 and 743-854. The breadth and depth of Spike-specific TCRs increased once two AZD1222 doses had been given.

This sequence joins TRBV11-2 and TRBJ1-6, with D possibly matching TRBD1 (6 bases). The receptor was isolated from an adult who received the AZD1222 COVID-19 vaccine. The sequencing here drew on peripheral blood, taken 28 days after the second AZD1222 dose. The CDR3 loop is CASSLGRQGYSPLHF. CDR3 nucleotide sequence: TGTGCCAGCAGCTTAGGTCGTCAGGGGTACTCACCCCTCCACTTT.